This is a list of T cell receptor beta chains from one sample in a study of T cells in Graves' hyperthyroidism and ophthalmopathy. TCRdb analysed the multiplex PCR reads with MiXCR anew, one entry per CDR3 protein. The sample holds roughly 400,000 distinct CDR3 sequences; roughly an eighth are singletons and the top ten take 25% to 30%. The sample was blood. Receptors were obtained from a man aged 45-65 years with Graves' ophthalmopathy. Both conserved end residues are part of each CDR3. Fields, in order: V gene, J gene, clone size, D gene, CDR3 protein. A D gene is named only where the DNA matches it firmly. Expanded clones get a size class; other rows say once, few or many, or leave the size out.

TRBV3-1	TRBJ2-7	many	NA	CASSQDARRGEQYF
TRBV29-1	TRBJ2-7	many	TRBD1	CSVGGQGPSEQYF
TRBV11-2	TRBJ2-1	NA	NA	CASSPRDYPNSYNEQFF
TRBV5-1	TRBJ2-7	many	NA	CASSFSRSSYEQYF
TRBV7-8	TRBJ2-2	NA	TRBD2	CASSLAPGLAGNRRTGELFF
TRBV20-1	TRBJ2-3	many	TRBD2	CSARVPAGGTDTQYF
TRBV20-1	TRBJ2-7	NA	NA	CSARGTVDEQYF
TRBV18	TRBJ2-1	many	NA	CASSPPSRHEQFF
TRBV20-1	TRBJ1-1	few	NA	CSASTNTEAFF
TRBV20-1	TRBJ1-6	many	TRBD1	CSASFQGDSPLHF
TRBV4-2	TRBJ2-1	NA	NA	CASSQEMALYNEQFF
TRBV5-6	TRBJ2-1	many	NA	CASSLDRAVDNEQFF
TRBV30	TRBJ1-4	many	NA	CAWSPGLGKLFF
TRBV13	TRBJ2-7	many	TRBD1	CASSLASRGLNEQYF
TRBV9	TRBJ2-7	many	TRBD1	CASSGTGRYEQYF
TRBV20-1	TRBJ2-1	few	TRBD2	CSASPTSGRVDEQFF
TRBV10-3	TRBJ1-2	NA	NA	CAISGTAGGYTF
TRBV6-1	TRBJ2-7	few	NA	CATLSFYEQYF
TRBV19	TRBJ2-1	NA	TRBD2	CASSAGLAVYNEQFF
TRBV12-3/TRBV12-4	TRBJ2-1	many	TRBD2	CASIGGLAGGGQFF
TRBV5-1	TRBJ2-7	many	NA	CASSLGQITYEQYF
TRBV28	TRBJ2-7	many	TRBD2	CASSFWNPSGVNSYEQYF
TRBV28	TRBJ2-3	many	NA	CASSFRQEGDTQYF
TRBV5-4	TRBJ1-1	NA	NA	CASSATSMNTEAFF
TRBV5-4	TRBJ2-7	NA	TRBD2	CASSPSGGLAVYEQYF
TRBV2	TRBJ2-1	many	TRBD2	CASSKWGLADYNEQFF
TRBV5-1	TRBJ2-5	NA	NA	CASSWEAEGDGYF
TRBV12-3/TRBV12-4	TRBJ2-5	few	TRBD1	CASTRTGGGGETQYF
TRBV11-3	TRBJ1-4	NA	TRBD1	CASSWTGGVGEKLFF
TRBV6-1	TRBJ2-5	NA	NA	CASSEIRGAGETQYF
TRBV11-2	TRBJ2-2	many	TRBD2	CASSLGVSGRLPGELFF
TRBV30	TRBJ1-6	many	TRBD1	CAWRAGTDNSPLHF
TRBV2	TRBJ2-1	many	NA	CASSPLGGRSNEQFF
TRBV28	TRBJ2-7	many	TRBD1	CASSLTGQGVYEQYF
TRBV6-1	TRBJ2-3	many	NA	CASSDGTASTDTQYF
TRBV7-6	TRBJ1-1	few	NA	CASSLWADFQITEAFF
TRBV24-1	TRBJ2-5	many	NA	CATSDRSWSGETQYF
TRBV7-3	TRBJ1-4	many	NA	CASSPGFRDEKLFF